This T cell receptor (beta chain) derives from a study of CD8 T cells in ankylosing spondylitis. Study-wide results and caveats: Ankylosing spondylitis blood appeared to carry a characteristic TCR beta motif of roughly eight highly homologous variants. A subset of motif variants has previously been described in the synovial fluid and blood of reactive arthritis. Clones tied to disease were said to be significantly enriched in matched ankylosing spondylitis synovial fluid.

Concerning this clonotype: Its antigen is currently unknown.

Molecular-barcoded quantitative 5'-RACE produced these TCR beta libraries. TCRdb re-called the 5' RACE reads through MiXCR, storing one row per CDR3 protein. The data contain a few hundred thousand distinct CDR3 sequences, approximately 12% of them singletons. The sequenced sample was blood, either unsorted or a sorted T cell fraction (not recorded which). The receptor was isolated from a male donor with ankylosing spondylitis.

The CDR3 loop reads CSARWQSTEAFF. The CDR3 DNA follows: TGCAGTGCTAGATGGCAGTCCACTGAAGCTTTCTTT. The chain links TRBV20-1 to TRBJ1-1; D not resolved. Trimming shortened V by 2 bases and J by 4 bases, and 8 bases separated the two germline ends. Germline V gene sequence: CDR1 DFQATT, CDR2 SNEGSKA (reference sequence). This CDR3 comprises 12 residues.